This TCR beta chain stems from a study of T cell responses to AZD1222 COVID-19 vaccine. This CDR3 is 15 amino acids long. Trimming stripped 7 bases from V and 2 bases from J, with 15 bases between. Germline V gene lookup returns CDR1 SGHRS and CDR2 YFSETQ. This clone came up once. Assay used: immunoSEQ multiplex PCR; TCRdb lists only in-frame clones, some missing. The table lists 90,000 or so clones, 80% to 90% of them singletons. Sequenced here: peripheral blood, sampled on day 0 of AZD1222 vaccination. This clonotype originated in an adult in good health. The chain combines TRBV5-1 with TRBJ1-4; weak D call: TRBD1 (5 bases). Written as DNA, the CDR3 is TGCGCCAGCGGGATCACGGGACGGACTAATGAAAAACTGTTTTTT. Translated, it gives CASGITGRTNEKLFF.